Below, 20 T cell receptor beta chains from the same sample are listed, as sequenced in a study of shared clonotypes between healthy human individuals. Naive CD8 populations comprised CD45RO-negative cells positively selected for CCR7, excluding terminally differentiated effector memory CD45RA+ cells. Profiling relied on immunoSEQ multiplex PCR, and the TCRdb table lists in-frame clones only, not all of them. Of around 2,000,000 clones detected, 85% to 95% appear once; the ten largest clones hold about 1.8%. The material sequenced was naive CD8+ T cells from PBMCs. The source of these receptors is a young man in good health. Some clones in this sample may be carry-over from other donors' samples.

The V call is TRBV27, the J call TRBJ2-2; D might be TRBD1 or TRBD2, each matching 6 bases. This CDR3 has 14 residues. Germline CDR1 is MNHEY and CDR2 is SMNVEV (reference sequence). V shed 2 bases and J shed 7 bases, with 11 bases lying between them. The CDR3 nucleotides are TGTGCCAGCAGTTTAAGGGGGGCCGGCGGGGAGCTGTTTTTT. Translation gives CASSLRGAGGELFF.

This chain joins TRBV28 and TRBJ1-5, with D hard to call. Germline V lookup: CDR1 MDHEN, CDR2 SYDVKM. V lost 6 bases and J 1 base, leaving 13 bases between the germline ends. This CDR3 contains 15 residues. In DNA, the CDR3 is TGTGCCAGCAGGTTTCTGACGGGGAGCAATCAGCCCCAGCATTTT. This translates into CASRFLTGSNQPQHF.

The chain links TRBV18 to TRBJ2-1; tentatively, D is TRBD2 (6 bases). V lost 3 bases, J lost 8 bases, and 17 bases lay in between. Germline V gene sequence: CDR1 KGHSH, CDR2 LQKENI. The CDR3 runs to 15 residues. For the CDR3, the DNA is TGTGCCAGCTCACCTGGTCTGGGGCAGCGGGATGAGCAGTTCTTC. This translates into CASSPGLGQRDEQFF.

The chain employs TRBV4-3 and TRBJ2-5; TRBD1 aligns across 8 bases. The CDR3 is 15 amino acids. CDR1 and CDR2 from the germline V gene are LGHNA and YSLEER. V dropped 1 base and J dropped 4; count of bases not matched to a gene: 5. CDR3: CASSQVLTGGETQYF. The DNA of the CDR3 is TGCGCCAGCAGCCAAGTTTTAACAGGGGGAGAGACCCAGTACTTC.

The chain recombines TRBV19 with TRBJ2-1, with 10 positions matching TRBD2. Germline values: CDR1 LNHDA, CDR2 SQIVND (reference sequence). The CDR3 totals 15 residues. V lost 5 bases and J lost 9; bases outside the gene matches: 10. The CDR3 DNA is TGTGCCAGTAGTCCCTGGGTAGCGGGAGGCAGTGAGCAGTTCTTC. Residues: CASSPWVAGGSEQFF.

The chain carries TRBV29-1 and TRBJ2-7; D remains unclear. V lost 4 bases, J lost 2 bases, and 12 bases lay in between. Per the germline V gene, CDR1 is SQVTM and CDR2 is ANQGSEA. This CDR3 comprises 13 residues. CDR3 sequence reads: CSVARDKAYEQYF. DNA of the CDR3: TGCAGCGTTGCTAGGGATAAAGCCTACGAGCAGTACTTC.

CDR3 coding DNA: TGTGCCAGCTTTTCCCCATACGAGCAGTACTTC. This sequence encodes CASFSPYEQYF. J is TRBJ2-7 and V is TRBV6-6; D not certain. The CDR3 is made up of 11 amino acids. The germline gives CDR1 MNHNY, CDR2 SVGAGI (reference sequence). The germline V and J ends were trimmed by 8 bases and 4 bases, with 9 bases remaining between them.

This chain links TRBV9 with TRBJ2-3, with D possibly matching TRBD2 (6 bases). This CDR3 region has 16 residues. Germline V gene lookup returns CDR1 SGDLS and CDR2 YYNGEE. Between the trimmed V and J ends, which lost 2 bases and 0 bases, there was a span of 13 bases. The CDR3: CASSVSGSTSTDTQYF. DNA for the CDR3: TGTGCCAGCAGCGTGAGCGGGTCTACTAGCACAGATACGCAGTATTTT.

The gene calls are TRBV27 and TRBJ2-1; 7 positions match TRBD2. V lost 8 bases and J lost 4; bases outside the gene matches: 14. This CDR3 region has 16 residues. CDR1 and CDR2 from the germline V gene are MNHEY and SMNVEV (reference sequence). CDR3 loop: CASSLQGGEGYNEQFF. The CDR3 DNA follows: TGTGCCAGCTCCCTGCAGGGTGGGGAGGGGTACAATGAGCAGTTCTTC.

Details on this clone: The identical CDR3 is also encoded by other nucleotide sequences in the sample. The V and J genes are TRBV9 and TRBJ2-1; D may be TRBD2 (6 bases). Germline CDR1 is SGDLS and CDR2 is YYNGEE. V shed 0 bases and J shed 1 base, with 11 bases lying between them. The CDR3 sequence is 16 residues long. CDR3 DNA: TGTGCCAGCAGCGTAGTGGGGGGTTCTTCCTACAATGAGCAGTTCTTC. Amino acid sequence: CASSVVGGSSYNEQFF.

The chain has TRBV9 and TRBJ1-4; 9 nucleotides agree with TRBD1. The CDR3 has 15 amino acids. The J segment lost 7 bases and the V segment lost 3 bases, leaving 7 bases of the junction unmatched. The germline V gene has CDR1 SGDLS and CDR2 YYNGEE. In DNA, the CDR3 is TGTGCCAGCAGCGCACAGGGGGCTCTCGGTGAAAAACTGTTTTTT. Amino acids: CASSAQGALGEKLFF.

The chain uses TRBV29-1 and TRBJ1-1; no definite D call. The CDR3 consists of 13 residues. Germline loops: CDR1 SQVTM, CDR2 ANQGSEA. Deletions cut 5 bases from V and 4 bases from J, with 14 bases between. CDR3 amino acids: CSVPQEVSTEAFF. CDR3 DNA: TGCAGCGTTCCCCAGGAAGTTTCCACTGAAGCTTTCTTT. The whole variable domain, remainder taken from reference TRBV29-1 and TRBJ1-1, is SAVISQKPSRDICQRGTSLTIQCQVDSQVTMMFWYRQQPGQSLTLIATANQGSEATYESGFVIDKFPISRPNLTFSTLTVSNMSPEDSSIYLCSVPQEVSTEAFFGQGTRLTVV.

The chain recombines TRBV28 with TRBJ1-5, with 12 bases matching TRBD1. Germline CDR1 reads MDHEN; CDR2 reads SYDVKM. CDR3 length: 15 amino acids. With 9 bases clipped from V and 4 bases from J, the junction kept 7 bases outside the gene matches. The CDR3 region has the DNA TGTGCCAGTGAACCGGGACAGGGGGCGAATCAGCCCCAGCATTTT. Its translation: CASEPGQGANQPQHF. The full variable domain, completed using reference TRBV28 and TRBJ1-5, is DVKVTQSSRYLVKRTGEKVFLECVQDMDHENMFWYRQDPGLGLRLIYFSYDVKMKEKGDIPEGYSVSREKKERFSLILESASTNQTSMYLCASEPGQGANQPQHFGDGTRLSIL.

V is TRBV9 and J is TRBJ2-3; 8 bases line up with TRBD2. This CDR3 comprises 13 residues. Unmatched junction bases numbered 3, after V lost 3 bases and J lost 6 bases. Germline V gives CDR1 SGDLS, CDR2 YYNGEE. The CDR3 sequence is CASSAGLADTQYF. In DNA form, the CDR3 reads TGTGCCAGCAGCGCCGGACTAGCCGATACGCAGTATTTT.

The rearrangement joins TRBV5-5 to TRBJ2-5; D unclear. Germline CDR1 SGHKS, CDR2 YYEKEE (reference sequence). V lost 0 bases and J 2 bases, leaving 5 bases between the germline ends. CDR3 length: 13 residues. CDR3 coding DNA: TGTGCCAGCAGCTTGGTGCGTCAAGAGACCCAGTACTTC. Translating gives CASSLVRQETQYF.

The V call is TRBV21-1, the J call TRBJ2-7. TRBV21-1 is reported as a pseudogene. The CDR3 runs 12 residues. The CDR3: CASKGPTYEQYF. CDR3 DNA: TGTGCCAGCAAGGGACCGACCTACGAGCAGTACTTC.

This chain joins TRBV19 and TRBJ1-1; D unclear. This CDR3 has 14 residues. V was pared by 1 base and J by 6 bases, with 12 bases between. Germline V gene lookup returns CDR1 LNHDA and CDR2 SQIVND (reference sequence). CDR3 amino acids: CASSIGVSRAEAFF. The CDR3 DNA reads TGTGCCAGTAGTATAGGAGTGAGTCGGGCTGAAGCTTTCTTT.

The CDR3 DNA sequence: TGTGCCAGCAGCCAAGGACCTCGGACAGCGGCTAACTATGGCTACACCTTC. This encodes CASSQGPRTAANYGYTF. The genes are TRBV14 and TRBJ1-2, with D perhaps matching TRBD1 (6 bases). Germline lookup yields CDR1 SGHDN and CDR2 FVKESK. V lost 1 base and J lost 0, with 15 bases in between. The CDR3 has 17 residues.

The chain carries TRBV5-8 and TRBJ2-7, with TRBD1 matching 11 bases. This CDR3 is 15 amino acids long. The germline V gene has CDR1 SGHTS and CDR2 YDEGEE. The junction had 2 bases not matched to a gene; V was cut back by 3 bases and J by 0 bases. CDR3 sequence (DNA): TGTGCCAGCAGCTGGGGGACAGGGGGCTCCTACGAGCAGTACTTC. It codes for CASSWGTGGSYEQYF. Full variable domain (outside the CDR3, taken from reference TRBV5-8 and TRBJ2-7): EAGVTQSPTHLIKTRGQQATLRCSPISGHTSVYWYQQALGLGLQFLLWYDEGEERNRGNFPPRFSGRQFPNYSSELNVNALELEDSALYLCASSWGTGGSYEQYFGPGTRLTVT.

The chain recombines TRBV28 with TRBJ2-1, with D tentatively TRBD1 or TRBD2 (5 bases each). The V end lost 6 bases, the J end lost 7 bases, and 19 bases lay between the germline ends. Germline CDR1 is MDHEN and CDR2 is SYDVKM. CDR3 length equals 15 residues. The DNA for the CDR3 is TGTGCCAGCAGACCCAGCCCGGGACGGAAGAATGAGCAGTTCTTC. Protein sequence: CASRPSPGRKNEQFF.